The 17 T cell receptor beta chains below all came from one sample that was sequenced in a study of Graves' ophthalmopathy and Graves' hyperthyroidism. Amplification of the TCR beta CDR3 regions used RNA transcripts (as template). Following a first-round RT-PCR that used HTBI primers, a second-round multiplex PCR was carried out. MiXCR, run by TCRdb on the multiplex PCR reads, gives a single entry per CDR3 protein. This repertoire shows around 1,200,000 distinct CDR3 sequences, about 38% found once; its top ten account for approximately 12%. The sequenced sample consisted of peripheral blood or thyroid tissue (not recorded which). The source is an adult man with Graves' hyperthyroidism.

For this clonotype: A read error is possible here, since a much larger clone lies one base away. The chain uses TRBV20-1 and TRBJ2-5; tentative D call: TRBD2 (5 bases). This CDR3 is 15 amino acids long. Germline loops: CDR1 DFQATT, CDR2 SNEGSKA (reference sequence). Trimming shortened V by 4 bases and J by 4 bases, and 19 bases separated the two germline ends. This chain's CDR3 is CSAKATGWAGETQYF. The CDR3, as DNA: TGCAGTGCTAAAGCCACGGGCTGGGCGGGAGAGACCCAGTACTTC.

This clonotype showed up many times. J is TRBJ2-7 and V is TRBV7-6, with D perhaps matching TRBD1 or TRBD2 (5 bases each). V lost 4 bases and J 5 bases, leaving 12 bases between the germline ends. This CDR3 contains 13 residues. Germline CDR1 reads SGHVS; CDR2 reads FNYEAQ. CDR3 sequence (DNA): TGTGCCAGCAGCTCAATCGGGGCCCACGAGCAGTACTTC. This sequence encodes CASSSIGAHEQYF. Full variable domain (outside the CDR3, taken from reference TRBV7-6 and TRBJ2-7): GAGVSQSPRYKVTKRGQDVALRCDPISGHVSLYWYRQALGQGPEFLTYFNYEAQQDKSGLPNDRFSAERPEGSISTLTIQRTEQRDSAMYRCASSSIGAHEQYFGPGTRLTVT.

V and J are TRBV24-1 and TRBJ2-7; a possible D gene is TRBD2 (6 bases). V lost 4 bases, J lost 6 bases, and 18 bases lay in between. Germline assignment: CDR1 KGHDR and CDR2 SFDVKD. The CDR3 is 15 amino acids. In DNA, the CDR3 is TGTGCCACCAGTGACCTTGGGGACTGCCCGTCCGAGCAGTACTTC. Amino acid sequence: CATSDLGDCPSEQYF.

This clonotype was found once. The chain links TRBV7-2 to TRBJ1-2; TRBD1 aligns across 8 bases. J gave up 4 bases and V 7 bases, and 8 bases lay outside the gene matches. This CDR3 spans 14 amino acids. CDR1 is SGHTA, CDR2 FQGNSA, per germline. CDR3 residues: CASTHGQGSYGYTF. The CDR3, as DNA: TGTGCCAGCACCCACGGACAGGGATCCTATGGCTACACCTTC.

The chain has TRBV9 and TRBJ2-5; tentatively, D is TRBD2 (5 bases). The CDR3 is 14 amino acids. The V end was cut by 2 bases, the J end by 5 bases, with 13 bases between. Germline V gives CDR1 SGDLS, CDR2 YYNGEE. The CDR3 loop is CASSVGSTMETQYF. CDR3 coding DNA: TGTGCCAGCAGCGTGGGGAGCACCATGGAGACCCAGTACTTC. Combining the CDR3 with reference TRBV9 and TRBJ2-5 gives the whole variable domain DSGVTQTPKHLITATGQRVTLRCSPRSGDLSVYWYQQSLDQGLQFLIQYYNGEERAKGNILERFSAQQFPDLHSELNLSSLELGDSALYFCASSVGSTMETQYFGPGTRLLVL.

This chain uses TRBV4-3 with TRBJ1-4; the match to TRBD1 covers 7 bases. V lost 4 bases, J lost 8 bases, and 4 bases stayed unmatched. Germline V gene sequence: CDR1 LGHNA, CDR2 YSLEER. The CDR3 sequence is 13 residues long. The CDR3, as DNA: TGCGCCAGCAGCCTAATACAGGGGGAAAAACTGTTTTTT. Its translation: CASSLIQGEKLFF.

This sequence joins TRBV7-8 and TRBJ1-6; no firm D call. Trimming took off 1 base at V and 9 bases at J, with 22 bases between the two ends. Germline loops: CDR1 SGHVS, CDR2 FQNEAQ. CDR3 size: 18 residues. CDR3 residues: CASSLDGEGPTSGSPLHF. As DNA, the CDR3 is TGTGCCAGCAGCTTAGATGGGGAGGGCCCGACCAGTGGTTCACCCCTCCACTTT.

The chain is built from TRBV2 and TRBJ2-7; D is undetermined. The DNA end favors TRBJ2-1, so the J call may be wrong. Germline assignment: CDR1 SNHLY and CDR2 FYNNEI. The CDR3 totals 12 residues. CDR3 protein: CASTLLRNEQFF. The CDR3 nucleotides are TGTGCCAGTACTCTTCTGCGCAATGAGCAGTTCTTC.

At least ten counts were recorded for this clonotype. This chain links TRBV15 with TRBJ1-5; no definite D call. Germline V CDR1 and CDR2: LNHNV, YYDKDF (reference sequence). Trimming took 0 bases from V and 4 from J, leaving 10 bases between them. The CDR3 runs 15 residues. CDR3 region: CATSRDAGLNQPQHF. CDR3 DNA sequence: TGTGCCACCAGCAGAGATGCAGGATTGAATCAGCCCCAGCATTTT.

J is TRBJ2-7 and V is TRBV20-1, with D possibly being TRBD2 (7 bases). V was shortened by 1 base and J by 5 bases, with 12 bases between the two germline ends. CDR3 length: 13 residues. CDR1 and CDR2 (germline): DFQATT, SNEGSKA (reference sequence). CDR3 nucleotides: TGCAGTGCTAGAGTCGGCGGGGGCCACGAGCAGTACTTC. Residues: CSARVGGGHEQYF.

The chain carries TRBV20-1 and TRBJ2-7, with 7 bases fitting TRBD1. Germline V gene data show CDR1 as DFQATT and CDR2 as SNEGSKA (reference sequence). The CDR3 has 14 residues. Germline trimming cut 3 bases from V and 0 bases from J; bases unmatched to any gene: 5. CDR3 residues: CSASPGDSSYEQYF. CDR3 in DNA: TGCAGTGCTAGTCCCGGGGACAGCTCCTACGAGCAGTACTTC.

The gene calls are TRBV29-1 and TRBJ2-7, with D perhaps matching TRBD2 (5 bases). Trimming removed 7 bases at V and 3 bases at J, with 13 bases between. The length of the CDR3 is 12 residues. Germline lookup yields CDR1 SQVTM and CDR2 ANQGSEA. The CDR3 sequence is CSARPGDYEQYF. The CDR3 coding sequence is TGCAGCGCCCGACCCGGGGACTACGAGCAGTACTTC.

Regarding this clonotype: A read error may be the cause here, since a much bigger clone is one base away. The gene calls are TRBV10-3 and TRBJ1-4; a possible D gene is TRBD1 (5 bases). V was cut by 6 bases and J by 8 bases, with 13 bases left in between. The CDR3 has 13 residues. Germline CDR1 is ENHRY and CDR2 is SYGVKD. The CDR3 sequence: CAISPDSWEKLFF. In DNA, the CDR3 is TGTGCCATCAGCCCTGACAGTTGGGAAAAACTGTTTTTT.

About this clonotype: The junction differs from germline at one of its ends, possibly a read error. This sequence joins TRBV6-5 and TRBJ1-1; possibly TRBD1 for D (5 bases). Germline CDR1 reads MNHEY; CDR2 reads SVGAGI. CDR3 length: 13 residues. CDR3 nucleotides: TGTGCCATCAGTTACCAGGGAGAGGGTGAAGCTTTCTTT. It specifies CAISYQGEGEAFF.

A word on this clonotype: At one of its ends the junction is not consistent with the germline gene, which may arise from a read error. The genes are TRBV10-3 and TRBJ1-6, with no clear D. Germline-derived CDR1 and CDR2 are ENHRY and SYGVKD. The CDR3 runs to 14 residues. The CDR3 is CASSSLGRNSPLHF. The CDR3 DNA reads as TGTGCCAGCAGTTCACTAGGCCGGAATTCACCCCTCCACTTT.

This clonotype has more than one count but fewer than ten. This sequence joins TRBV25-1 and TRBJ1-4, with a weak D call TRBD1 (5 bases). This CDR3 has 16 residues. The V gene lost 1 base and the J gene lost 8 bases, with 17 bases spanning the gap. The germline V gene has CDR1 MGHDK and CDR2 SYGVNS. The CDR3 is CASSEFPGREGEKLFF. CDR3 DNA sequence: TGTGCCAGCAGTGAATTCCCGGGGCGGGAGGGCGAAAAACTGTTTTTT. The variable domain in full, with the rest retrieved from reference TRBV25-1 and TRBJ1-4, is EADIYQTPRYLVIGTGKKITLECSQTMGHDKMYWYQQDPGMELHLIHYSYGVNSTEKGDLSSESTVSRIRTEHFPLTLESARPSHTSQYLCASSEFPGREGEKLFFGSGTQLSVL.

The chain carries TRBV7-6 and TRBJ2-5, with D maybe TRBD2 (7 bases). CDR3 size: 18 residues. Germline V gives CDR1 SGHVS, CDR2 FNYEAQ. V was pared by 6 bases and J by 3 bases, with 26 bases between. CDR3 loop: CASSLYKGERGEKETQYF. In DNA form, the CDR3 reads TGTGCCAGCAGTTTATATAAGGGGGAGCGGGGAGAAAAAGAGACCCAGTACTTC. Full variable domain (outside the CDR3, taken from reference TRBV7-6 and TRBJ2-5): GAGVSQSPRYKVTKRGQDVALRCDPISGHVSLYWYRQALGQGPEFLTYFNYEAQQDKSGLPNDRFSAERPEGSISTLTIQRTEQRDSAMYRCASSLYKGERGEKETQYFGPGTRLLVL.